The 20 T cell receptor beta chains listed next were all sequenced from one sample in a study of vaccination effects on CD4 cells after COVID-19. These receptors' antigens are unknown. Only in-frame clones appear in the TCRdb table, and some are missing; sequencing was by immunoSEQ multiplex PCR. Of around 27,000 clones in the sample, roughly two thirds were seen once. Subsequent to a culture period of roughly 11 days, CD4+ T cells were isolated. The starting material was CD4+ T cells from PBMCs cultured without peptide, obtained before COVID-19 vaccination. These receptors were obtained from a human donor who received a COVID-19 vaccine.

This clone appeared once. The chain employs TRBV4-1 and TRBJ1-4; D may be TRBD1 (5 bases). The CDR3 length is 14 residues. Trimming removed 3 bases from V and 7 bases from J, with 12 bases in between. Germline V CDR1 and CDR2: MGHRA, YSYEKL. CDR3 bases: TGCGCCAGCAGCCAGGGGATGCAGGGTGAAAAACTGTTTTTT. Translated: CASSQGMQGEKLFF.

The rearrangement links TRBV3-1 (or the pseudogene TRBV3-2) to TRBJ1-4, with D perhaps matching TRBD1 (6 bases). Germline CDR1 and CDR2: LGHDT and YNNKEL (reference sequence). The CDR3 is made up of 13 amino acids. V was shortened by 4 bases and J by 8 bases, with 11 bases between the two germline ends. The CDR3 sequence: CASSPQGREKLFF. In nucleotides, the CDR3 is TGTGCCAGCAGCCCTCAGGGGAGGGAAAAACTGTTTTTT.

The chain has TRBV5-4 and TRBJ1-2; 7 bases agree with TRBD1. Trimming took 1 base from V and 8 from J; bases not matched to a gene: 5. Germline V lookup: CDR1 SGHNT, CDR2 YYREEE (reference sequence). CDR3 length equals 13 residues. Written as DNA, the CDR3 is TGTGCCAGCAGCTTGCTAGGGGGCGAAGGCTACACCTTC. Encoded protein: CASSLLGGEGYTF.

This clone has only a few counts. The rearrangement joins TRBV5-1 to TRBJ2-2; D is unclear. V lost 3 bases to trimming and J lost 3 bases, with 9 bases between them. The CDR3 consists of 14 residues. Germline V lookup: CDR1 SGHRS, CDR2 YFSETQ. The CDR3 loop is CASSSDPDTGELFF. In DNA form, the CDR3 reads TGCGCCAGCAGCTCGGACCCCGACACCGGGGAGCTGTTTTTT.

This chain links TRBV30 with TRBJ1-2, with 9 positions matching TRBD1. CDR1 GTSNPN and CDR2 SVGIG come from the germline V gene (reference sequence). Trimming at V came to 1 base and at J to 3 bases, leaving 3 bases not matched to a gene. CDR3 size: 14 residues. The CDR3 nucleotides are TGTGCCTGGAGTGAAGACAGGGGGTACTATGGCTACACCTTC. Protein sequence: CAWSEDRGYYGYTF. The full variable domain, its missing parts supplied by reference TRBV30 and TRBJ1-2, is SQTIHQWPATLVQPVGSPLSLECTVEGTSNPNLYWYRQAAGRGLQLLFYSVGIGQISSEVPQNLSASRPQDRQFILSSKKLLLSDSGFYLCAWSEDRGYYGYTFGSGTRLTVV.

This chain links TRBV19 with TRBJ2-4; D not certain. CDR1 is LNHDA, CDR2 SQIVND, per germline (reference sequence). Trimming cost V 3 bases and J 8 bases, with 14 bases left between them. The CDR3 contains 14 residues. DNA for the CDR3: TGTGCCAGTAGTATTCGGTTGTCTAGGGACATTCAGTACTTC. Its translation is CASSIRLSRDIQYF. The whole variable domain, filled in from reference TRBV19 and TRBJ2-4, reads DGGITQSPKYLFRKEGQNVTLSCEQNLNHDAMYWYRQDPGQGLRLIYYSQIVNDFQKGDIAEGYSVSREKKESFPLTVTSAQKNPTAFYLCASSIRLSRDIQYFGAGTRLSVL.

The chain is built from TRBV3-1 (or the pseudogene TRBV3-2) and TRBJ2-7; D gene uncertain. CDR3 length: 12 residues. Germline V gives CDR1 LGHDT, CDR2 YNNKEL (reference sequence). V was trimmed by 6 bases and J by 6 bases, leaving 12 bases between them. The CDR3 spells CASREPGGEQYF. CDR3 sequence (DNA): TGTGCCAGCAGGGAACCGGGTGGCGAGCAGTACTTC.

V usage is TRBV7-8 and J usage is TRBJ1-5, with unresolved D. The V gene's germline CDR1 is SGHVS and CDR2 FQNEAQ. CDR3 length: 18 residues. Trimming left V 8 bases short and J 0 bases short, with 23 bases between. The CDR3 bases are TGTGCCAGCGCCACATATATGGGTAATGCCAATAGCAATCAGCCCCAGCATTTT. This sequence encodes CASATYMGNANSNQPQHF.

This clone appeared a few times. The rearrangement links TRBV7-2 to TRBJ2-7; 11 bases match TRBD2. Germline V gene data show CDR1 as SGHTA and CDR2 as FQGNSA. V was pared by 5 bases and J by 5 bases, with 14 bases of the junction left unmatched. This CDR3 is built from 17 residues. CDR3 loop: CASSPSTYSGRGNEQYF. The CDR3 DNA reads TGTGCCAGCAGCCCATCCACCTATAGCGGGAGGGGCAACGAGCAGTACTTC.

The chain couples TRBV19 to TRBJ1-3, with 7 bases identical to TRBD1. This CDR3 spans 16 amino acids. V lost 9 bases and J lost 0; bases outside the gene matches: 11. Germline V lookup: CDR1 LNHDA, CDR2 SQIVND (reference sequence). CDR3 loop: CASRGTGASSGNTIYF. The CDR3 DNA is TGTGCCAGCAGGGGAACAGGGGCGAGCTCTGGAAACACCATATATTTT.

The V and J genes are TRBV9 and TRBJ1-2; maybe TRBD1 (5 bases). The CDR3 runs to 15 residues. V was pared by 0 bases and J by 4 bases, with 13 bases between. CDR1 SGDLS and CDR2 YYNGEE come from the germline V gene. The DNA of the CDR3 is TGTGCCAGCAGCGTAGCCGCGGGGCTGGTCTATGGCTACACCTTC. This translates into CASSVAAGLVYGYTF.

The chain carries TRBV6-5 and TRBJ1-6; D call uncertain. Per germline, CDR1 MNHEY and CDR2 SVGAGI. CDR3 size: 13 residues. Trimming pared 5 bases from V and 8 bases from J, leaving 10 bases between. DNA for the CDR3: TGTGCCAGCAGTAACAATAGGGATTCACCCCTCCACTTT. Its protein is CASSNNRDSPLHF.

The V gene is TRBV18, the J gene TRBJ1-2; D gene unclear. Germline V gives CDR1 KGHSH, CDR2 LQKENI. This CDR3 comprises 16 residues. Between the trimmed V and J ends, which lost 0 bases and 4 bases, there was a span of 15 bases. The chain's CDR3 is CASSPPVSQASYGYTF. CDR3 in DNA: TGTGCCAGCTCACCACCGGTGTCCCAAGCCTCCTATGGCTACACCTTC.

This clone came up a few times. This chain joins TRBV7-2 and TRBJ1-1, with D uncertain. Trimming took 3 bases from V and 4 from J, leaving 6 bases between them. In germline, CDR1 is SGHTA, CDR2 FQGNSA. The CDR3 consists of 12 residues. The CDR3 DNA sequence: TGTGCCAGCAGCTTGGACTTCACTGAAGCTTTCTTT. Translated: CASSLDFTEAFF.

The genes are TRBV6-5 and TRBJ1-1; 9 bases align to TRBD1. There are 15 residues in the CDR3. V trimming: 6 bases; J trimming: 8 bases; junction bases outside the gene matches: 13. Germline assignment: CDR1 MNHEY and CDR2 SVGAGI. Written as DNA, the CDR3 is TGTGCCAGCAGACTGACCGGGACAGGGTATAGGGAAGCTTTCTTT. Protein: CASRLTGTGYREAFF.

The chain combines TRBV6-5 with TRBJ2-5, with D tentatively TRBD1 (6 bases). CDR1 and CDR2 from the germline V gene are MNHEY and SVGAGI. The CDR3 consists of 13 residues. With 8 bases removed from V and 7 bases from J, the gap between germline ends came to 17 bases. The CDR3 loop is CASFAGDSVTQYF. CDR3 DNA sequence: TGTGCCAGCTTCGCAGGGGATAGTGTGACCCAGTACTTC.

The chain has TRBV29-1 and TRBJ1-5; 8 nucleotides align to TRBD1. The germline V gene encodes CDR1 SQVTM and CDR2 ANQGSEA. The CDR3 runs to 13 residues. Losses at the gene ends were 3 bases for V and 7 bases for J; bases not matched to a gene: 5. CDR3 sequence: CSVDQGAGQPQHF. CDR3 sequence (DNA): TGCAGCGTTGACCAGGGGGCAGGACAGCCCCAGCATTTT. Full variable domain (rest looked up from reference TRBV29-1 and TRBJ1-5): SAVISQKPSRDICQRGTSLTIQCQVDSQVTMMFWYRQQPGQSLTLIATANQGSEATYESGFVIDKFPISRPNLTFSTLTVSNMSPEDSSIYLCSVDQGAGQPQHFGDGTRLSIL.

The chain joins TRBV9 to TRBJ2-1; D may be TRBD1 (5 bases). Trimming shortened V by 0 bases and J by 9 bases, and 22 bases separated the two germline ends. The CDR3 is made up of 17 amino acids. Germline V gene sequence: CDR1 SGDLS, CDR2 YYNGEE. CDR3 coding DNA: TGTGCCAGCAGCGTAGCAGGGTCGTCCTCGGGTGTCGGTGAGCAGTTCTTC. Encoded protein: CASSVAGSSSGVGEQFF.

This chain uses TRBV19 with TRBJ1-2; TRBD1 aligns across 12 bases. This CDR3 region has 17 residues. The trim removed 4 bases at V and 4 bases at J, leaving 10 bases unmatched. CDR1 LNHDA and CDR2 SQIVND come from the germline V gene (reference sequence). In DNA, the CDR3 is TGTGCCAGTAGTACCCAAGGGACAGGGGGCGCCCTCTATGGCTACACCTTC. This codes for CASSTQGTGGALYGYTF.

This clone has just one count. V and J are TRBV7-9 and TRBJ2-1; 8 bases line up with TRBD2. CDR1 and CDR2 (germline): SEHNR, FQNEAQ (reference sequence). Losses at the gene ends were 6 bases for V and 5 bases for J; bases not matched to a gene: 12. This CDR3 is 16 amino acids long. The CDR3 loop reads CASRRDLFGGDNEQFF. The DNA for the CDR3 is TGTGCCAGCAGGCGGGACCTGTTCGGGGGGGACAATGAGCAGTTCTTC. Full variable domain (remainder filled in from reference TRBV7-9 and TRBJ2-1): DTGVSQNPRHKITKRGQNVTFRCDPISEHNRLYWYRQTLGQGPEFLTYFQNEAQLEKSRLLSDRFSAERPKGSFSTLEIQRTEQGDSAMYLCASRRDLFGGDNEQFFGPGTRLTVL.